Listed here are 6 T cell receptor beta chains from one sample, sequenced in a study of regulatory T cells in long-lasting Graves disease. Libraries of TCR beta came from iRepertoire HTBI primers plus Arm-PCR of CDR3 regions. TCRdb fed the multiplex PCR reads into MiXCR, producing one record per CDR3 protein. The table lists approximately 440,000 distinct CDR3 sequences, 16% of them singletons, with more than 9% in the top ten. The time point denotes: newly diagnosed GD, antithyroid drugs for less than 3 months. PBMC RNA was the source of the TCR library. The same data also went into a second study, on T cells in Graves' hyperthyroidism and ophthalmopathy.

Source: peripheral blood mononuclear cells (PBMCs), taken at new diagnosis, from a patient treated with antithyroid drugs. The receptors derive from a man aged 35-49 years with Graves disease.

At least ten counts were recorded for this clonotype. This chain joins TRBV3-1 and TRBJ2-7; no definite D call. V was cut by 2 bases and J by 5 bases, with 7 bases left in between. Germline lookup yields CDR1 LGHDT and CDR2 YNNKEL (reference sequence). The CDR3 runs 12 residues. CDR3 residues: CASSQLGNEQYF. In nucleotides, the CDR3 is TGTGCCAGCAGCCAATTGGGGAACGAGCAGTACTTC.

As for this clonotype: A junction boundary mismatches the germline segment, possibly from a read error. CDR3 in DNA: TGTGCCAGCAGCTCAGGGGCTATCAATGACCAGTTCTTC. This encodes CASSSGAINDQFF. The chain couples TRBV7-3 to TRBJ2-1, with a tentative D call TRBD1 (6 bases). CDR3 length equals 13 residues. Germline CDR1 is SGHTA and CDR2 is FQGTGA.

The J gene is TRBJ2-7, the V gene TRBV12-3 or TRBV12-4; TRBD2 matches at 13 bases. The CDR3 loop spans 14 amino acids. The J segment lost 6 bases and the V segment lost 5 bases, leaving 4 bases of the junction unmatched. The CDR3 sequence: CASSGLAGASEQYF. The CDR3 bases are TGTGCCAGCAGTGGACTAGCGGGAGCTTCCGAGCAGTACTTC.

This chain connects TRBV19 to TRBJ2-7, with D possibly matching TRBD2 (5 bases). Germline-derived CDR1 and CDR2 are LNHDA and SQIVND (reference sequence). Deletions cut 5 bases from V and 6 bases from J, with 23 bases between. This CDR3 spans 16 amino acids. CDR3 bases: TGTGCCAGTAGTGCCCCCCTTGAACCCGCCAGCGGCGAGCAGTACTTC. Translation: CASSAPLEPASGEQYF.

This clonotype was picked up many times. The chain couples TRBV28 to TRBJ1-2; D gene uncertain. The ends were cut back, 10 bases at V and 5 bases at J, with 17 bases in the middle. CDR3 length: 13 amino acids. Germline loops: CDR1 MDHEN, CDR2 SYDVKM. CDR3 residues: CAIPDESEYGYTF. CDR3 DNA: TGTGCCATCCCGGACGAATCCGAATATGGCTACACCTTC.

This clonotype was counted ten times or more. J is TRBJ2-2 and V is TRBV2; TRBD1 aligns across 9 bases. Germline-derived CDR1 and CDR2 are SNHLY and FYNNEI. The CDR3 runs 15 residues. V dropped 4 bases and J dropped 3; count of bases not matched to a gene: 3. CDR3 sequence: CASSVGTGYTGELFF. The DNA of the CDR3 is TGTGCCAGCAGTGTAGGGACAGGGTACACCGGGGAGCTGTTTTTT.